The 9 T cell receptor beta chains given below trace back to one sample, sequenced in a study of blood T cell repertoires in COVID-19. TCRdb keeps only in-frame clones here, not all; method: immunoSEQ multiplex PCR. This repertoire shows hundreds of thousands of clones, more than 75% found once; its top ten account for approximately 6.2%. The sample comprised peripheral blood. These receptors all come from a man aged 55-75 years who had recovered from COVID-19.

This chain links TRBV6-2 or TRBV6-3 with TRBJ2-7; possibly TRBD1 for D (6 bases). Deletions cut 2 bases from V and 3 bases from J, with 14 bases between. CDR1 is MNHEY and CDR2 is SVGEGT in the germline V gene. CDR3 length: 15 amino acids. The CDR3 nucleotides are TGTGCCAGCAGTTACCAGCAGTCAGGGGTCTACGAGCAGTACTTC. It yields the protein CASSYQQSGVYEQYF.

The chain joins TRBV19 to TRBJ1-5, with D uncertain. This CDR3 has 13 amino acids. Germline CDR1 reads LNHDA; CDR2 reads SQIVND (reference sequence). V was shortened by 3 bases and J by 4 bases, with 7 bases between the two germline ends. In DNA form, the CDR3 reads TGTGCCAGTAGTATGATCGAGAATCAGCCCCAGCATTTT. Protein: CASSMIENQPQHF.

V usage is TRBV5-1 and J usage is TRBJ2-3, with a weak D call TRBD2 (6 bases). Germline CDR1 reads SGHRS; CDR2 reads YFSETQ. Trimming took off 4 bases at V and 0 bases at J, with 9 bases between the two ends. The CDR3 loop spans 14 amino acids. In DNA form, the CDR3 reads TGCGCCAGCAGCGGCGGGGTCAGCACAGATACGCAGTATTTT. Protein: CASSGGVSTDTQYF.

The genes are TRBV19 and TRBJ1-1, with D possibly being TRBD1 (6 bases). CDR3 length: 13 amino acids. With 2 bases removed from V and 4 bases from J, the gap between germline ends came to 8 bases. The germline CDR1 and CDR2 sequences are LNHDA and SQIVND (reference sequence). The CDR3 spells CASSIQGSTEAFF. CDR3 in DNA: TGTGCCAGTAGTATACAGGGGAGCACTGAAGCTTTCTTT.

This rearrangement joins TRBV28 to TRBJ2-7; 7 bases line up with TRBD1. Trimming at V came to 8 bases and at J to 1 base, leaving 5 bases not matched to a gene. Germline V gene data show CDR1 as MDHEN and CDR2 as SYDVKM. The CDR3 extends over 13 amino acids. CDR3 protein: CASFPGGSYEQYF. The CDR3 nucleotides read TGTGCCAGCTTCCCAGGGGGTTCCTACGAGCAGTACTTC.

The chain recombines TRBV9 with TRBJ2-5; TRBD2 aligns across 13 bases. Looked up from germline, CDR1 is SGDLS and CDR2 is YYNGEE. V trimming: 0 bases; J trimming: 2 bases; junction bases outside the gene matches: 7. This CDR3 has 18 amino acids. CDR3 amino acids: CASSVATSGGARQETQYF. In DNA form, the CDR3 reads TGTGCCAGCAGCGTAGCTACTAGCGGGGGGGCCAGACAAGAGACCCAGTACTTC.

This chain uses TRBV6-1 with TRBJ2-1; 7 bases agree with TRBD1. The J segment lost 11 bases and the V segment lost 2 bases, leaving 9 bases of the junction unmatched. Germline V gene lookup returns CDR1 MNHNS and CDR2 SASEGT. The CDR3 totals 14 residues. CDR3 sequence (DNA): TGTGCCAGCAGTGAAAACCAGGGACAGCGTAAGCAGTTCTTC. This gives the protein CASSENQGQRKQFF.

This sequence joins TRBV6-4 and TRBJ2-5; D possibly corresponds to TRBD1 (5 bases). This CDR3 comprises 15 residues. V shed 0 bases and J shed 5 bases, with 13 bases lying between them. Germline V gene data show CDR1 as MRHNA and CDR2 as SNTAGT. CDR3: CASSDSKGVEETQYF. In DNA form, the CDR3 reads TGTGCCAGCAGTGACTCGAAAGGGGTTGAGGAGACCCAGTACTTC.

The chain recombines TRBV5-1 with TRBJ1-6, with D possibly matching TRBD1 (6 bases). V lost 2 bases and J lost 5, with 11 bases in between. CDR1 is SGHRS and CDR2 is YFSETQ in the germline V gene. This CDR3 spans 15 amino acids. In nucleotides, the CDR3 is TGCGCCAGCAGCTTCGGGACACCTGATAATTCACCCCTCCACTTT. Translated: CASSFGTPDNSPLHF.